The clone carrying this TCR beta chain has a handful of counts. This specimen includes other DNA sequences encoding the same CDR3. Only in-frame clones appear in the TCRdb table, and some are missing; sequencing was by immunoSEQ multiplex PCR. This repertoire shows a few hundred thousand clones, 60% to 80% found once; its top ten account for roughly 6.8%. This entry comes from a study of cytotoxic CD8 clonotypes in ibrutinib-treated CLL. CDR3 length equals 11 residues. The germline CDR1 and CDR2 sequences are SNHLY and FYNNEI. The ends were cut back, 8 bases at V and 5 bases at J, with 10 bases in the middle.

The chain uses TRBV2 and TRBJ2-7, with D possibly being TRBD1 or TRBD2 (5 bases each). The sequence was collected from a human donor with chronic lymphocytic leukemia. The sample consisted of PBMCs, taken after 36 months of ibrutinib treatment. Written as DNA, the CDR3 is TGTGCCAGCGGGGGTCCTAACGAGCAGTACTTC. This codes for CASGGPNEQYF. Drawing the rest from reference TRBV2 and TRBJ2-7, the complete variable domain is EPEVTQTPSHQVTQMGQEVILRCVPISNHLYFYWYRQILGQKVEFLVSFYNNEISEKSEIFDDQFSVERPDGSNFTLKIRSTKLEDSAMYFCASGGPNEQYFGPGTRLTVT.